These 22 T cell receptor beta chains were sequenced from one sample in a study of blood T cell repertoires in COVID-19. Measured with immunoSEQ multiplex PCR; TCRdb has only the in-frame clones, and not every one. The profile shows a few hundred thousand clones, approximately 80% of them singletons. What was sequenced was peripheral blood. The source of these receptors is an elderly woman with active or convalescent COVID-19.

The rearrangement joins TRBV9 to TRBJ1-5; unclear D gene. From germline, CDR1 is SGDLS and CDR2 YYNGEE. V was trimmed by 0 bases and J by 3 bases, leaving 10 bases between them. This CDR3 spans 15 amino acids. The CDR3 DNA is TGTGCCAGCAGCGTAGGAGGCCAAGTCAATCAGCCCCAGCATTTT. This sequence encodes CASSVGGQVNQPQHF.

This chain links TRBV4-2 with TRBJ2-3; TRBD1 agrees at 9 bases. The J segment lost 1 base and the V segment lost 1 base, leaving 12 bases of the junction unmatched. The CDR3 covers 19 residues. From germline, CDR1 is LGHNA and CDR2 YNFKEQ. CDR3 loop: CASSQGSGQGPSRTDTQYF. DNA of the CDR3: TGTGCCAGCAGCCAAGGATCAGGACAGGGGCCATCCCGCACAGATACGCAGTATTTT.

The V and J genes are TRBV5-1 and TRBJ2-1; 8 bases fit TRBD2. Trimming removed 2 bases from V and 4 bases from J; junction bases left unmatched: 5. The CDR3 consists of 15 residues. CDR1 and CDR2 from the germline V gene are SGHRS and YFSETQ. The CDR3 reads CASSLLTSEYNEQFF. In nucleotides, the CDR3 is TGCGCCAGCAGCTTACTGACTAGCGAGTACAATGAGCAGTTCTTC. Together with reference TRBV5-1 and TRBJ2-1, the CDR3 gives the full variable domain: KAGVTQTPRYLIKTRGQQVTLSCSPISGHRSVSWYQQTPGQGLQFLFEYFSETQRNKGNFPGRFSGRQFSNSRSEMNVSTLELGDSALYLCASSLLTSEYNEQFFGPGTRLTVL.

The J gene is TRBJ2-3, the V gene TRBV6-6; no clear D. CDR1 is MNHNY, CDR2 SVGAGI, per germline (reference sequence). CDR3 length equals 13 residues. Between the trimmed V and J ends, which lost 2 bases and 5 bases, there was a span of 8 bases. CDR3 loop: CASSYPRVDTQYF. In nucleotides, the CDR3 is TGTGCCAGCAGTTACCCGAGAGTAGATACGCAGTATTTT.

This clone is a singleton in its sample. V gene TRBV28 combines with J gene TRBJ1-5; 7 nucleotides line up with TRBD1. This CDR3 is built from 15 residues. V lost 5 bases to trimming and J lost 0 bases; unmatched junction nucleotides: 4. Per the germline V gene, CDR1 is MDHEN and CDR2 is SYDVKM. CDR3 protein: CASSITGVSNQPQHF. The CDR3 bases are TGTGCCAGCAGTATTACAGGGGTTAGCAATCAGCCCCAGCATTTT. Full variable domain (rest looked up from reference TRBV28 and TRBJ1-5): DVKVTQSSRYLVKRTGEKVFLECVQDMDHENMFWYRQDPGLGLRLIYFSYDVKMKEKGDIPEGYSVSREKKERFSLILESASTNQTSMYLCASSITGVSNQPQHFGDGTRLSIL.

The V call is TRBV5-1, the J call TRBJ2-5; TRBD1 might be the D (6 bases). The CDR3 runs 14 residues. In germline, CDR1 is SGHRS, CDR2 YFSETQ. The V and J ends lost 6 bases and 5 bases respectively, with 17 bases between them. This chain's CDR3 is CASTKQGAQETQYF. DNA for the CDR3: TGCGCCAGCACCAAACAGGGCGCTCAGGAGACCCAGTACTTC.

V and J are TRBV24-1 and TRBJ2-3; 13 nucleotides line up with TRBD2. This CDR3 comprises 16 residues. The germline V gene encodes CDR1 KGHDR and CDR2 SFDVKD. The V and J ends lost 3 bases and 5 bases, in that order; junction bases with no gene match: 4. CDR3 DNA sequence: TGTGCCACCAGTGATACTAGCGGGGGGGCCCAAGATACGCAGTATTTT. Residues: CATSDTSGGAQDTQYF.

This sequence joins TRBV24-1 and TRBJ1-6, with 8 bases lining up with TRBD1. Germline V gene lookup returns CDR1 KGHDR and CDR2 SFDVKD. The CDR3 loop spans 14 amino acids. V lost 5 bases, J lost 5 bases, and 1 base stayed unmatched. The CDR3 region has the DNA TGTGCCACCAGTGCAGGGGGCAATAATTCACCCCTCCACTTT. Protein sequence: CATSAGGNNSPLHF.

The rearrangement links TRBV6-1 to TRBJ1-2; TRBD1 agrees at 7 bases. J was trimmed by 4 bases and V by 1 base; bases with no gene match: 6. There are 15 residues in the CDR3. CDR1 and CDR2 (germline): MNHNS, SASEGT. The CDR3 region has the DNA TGTGCCAGCAGTGAAGATGGGACAGATTTCTATGGCTACACCTTC. It specifies CASSEDGTDFYGYTF.

The V call is TRBV5-4, the J call TRBJ2-7; 11 bases map to TRBD2. V was clipped by 5 bases and J by 1 base; unmatched bases: 8. The CDR3 extends over 16 amino acids. From germline, CDR1 is SGHNT and CDR2 YYREEE (reference sequence). The CDR3 DNA follows: TGTGCCAGCAGTCATCGTAGCGGGGGGGCATCCTACGAGCAGTACTTC. Residues: CASSHRSGGASYEQYF.

This chain connects TRBV7-2 to TRBJ2-2; 10 nucleotides agree with TRBD2. The CDR3 has 15 residues. J gave up 3 bases and V 6 bases, and 4 bases lay outside the gene matches. CDR1 and CDR2 from the germline V gene are SGHTA and FQGNSA. Here the CDR3 reads CASSSSGGHTGELFF. In DNA form, the CDR3 reads TGTGCCAGCAGTAGTAGCGGGGGGCACACCGGGGAGCTGTTTTTT.

This clone has only a few counts. This chain connects TRBV11-3 to TRBJ2-3, with 8 bases aligning to TRBD1. J gave up 6 bases and V 5 bases, and 7 bases lay outside the gene matches. From germline, CDR1 is SGHNT and CDR2 YENEEA. There are 14 residues in the CDR3. Written as DNA, the CDR3 is TGTGCCAGCAGCCAAGGACAGGGCTCGGATACGCAGTATTTT. This translates into CASSQGQGSDTQYF.

The chain couples TRBV7-2 to TRBJ2-2, with 8 bases identical to TRBD2. Unmatched junction bases numbered 13, after V lost 2 bases and J lost 8 bases. There are 17 residues in the CDR3. Per the germline V gene, CDR1 is SGHTA and CDR2 is FQGNSA. This CDR3 is CASSLHRRGLAPGELFF. The CDR3 DNA sequence: TGTGCCAGCAGCTTACACCGACGTGGACTAGCACCGGGGGAGCTGTTTTTT.

This chain uses TRBV5-1 with TRBJ2-2, with 9 nucleotides matching TRBD2. The ends lost 7 bases at V and 4 bases at J; junction bases unmatched: 8. CDR3 length: 15 amino acids. Germline V lookup: CDR1 SGHRS, CDR2 YFSETQ. CDR3 loop: CASGAGGPSTGELFF. Written as DNA, the CDR3 is TGCGCCAGCGGGGCGGGGGGGCCGAGCACCGGGGAGCTGTTTTTT.

The genes are TRBV9 and TRBJ1-6; the match to TRBD1 covers 7 bases. V gave up 4 bases and J gave up 4 bases; unmatched junction bases: 5. Germline V lookup: CDR1 SGDLS, CDR2 YYNGEE. CDR3 length: 15 residues. The CDR3 DNA reads as TGTGCCAGCAGCACGGGGGACAGTTATAATTCACCCCTCCACTTT. The encoded protein is CASSTGDSYNSPLHF. Drawing the rest from reference TRBV9 and TRBJ1-6, the complete variable domain is DSGVTQTPKHLITATGQRVTLRCSPRSGDLSVYWYQQSLDQGLQFLIQYYNGEERAKGNILERFSAQQFPDLHSELNLSSLELGDSALYFCASSTGDSYNSPLHFGNGTRLTVT.

V gene TRBV5-4 combines with J gene TRBJ2-1; D perhaps matches TRBD2 (5 bases). Per the germline V gene, CDR1 is SGHNT and CDR2 is YYREEE (reference sequence). V lost 1 base and J 6 bases, leaving 20 bases between the germline ends. The CDR3 totals 17 residues. This chain's CDR3 is CASSLPPKPGVSNEQFF. The DNA for the CDR3 is TGTGCCAGCAGCTTGCCCCCAAAACCCGGGGTGTCCAATGAGCAGTTCTTC.

This clone has more than one count but fewer than ten. V is TRBV7-9 and J is TRBJ2-5; 7 bases are shared with TRBD2. CDR3 length: 16 residues. Unmatched junction bases numbered 14, after V lost 3 bases and J lost 7 bases. CDR1 SEHNR and CDR2 FQNEAQ come from the germline V gene (reference sequence). As DNA, the CDR3 is TGTGCCAGCAGCTTTATTGGCGGGAGCCCGAGGGGGACCCAGTACTTC. Its translation: CASSFIGGSPRGTQYF. Looking up the rest from reference TRBV7-9 and TRBJ2-5 gives the full variable domain: DTGVSQNPRHKITKRGQNVTFRCDPISEHNRLYWYRQTLGQGPEFLTYFQNEAQLEKSRLLSDRFSAERPKGSFSTLEIQRTEQGDSAMYLCASSFIGGSPRGTQYFGPGTRLLVL.

J is TRBJ2-2 and V is TRBV11-3; D may be TRBD1 (6 bases). Trimming pared 2 bases from V and 1 base from J, leaving 8 bases between. The CDR3 contains 15 residues. The V gene's germline CDR1 is SGHNT and CDR2 YENEEA. CDR3 in amino acids: CASSLRDKNTGELFF. The CDR3, as DNA: TGTGCCAGCAGCTTACGGGACAAGAACACCGGGGAGCTGTTTTTT. Combining the CDR3 with reference TRBV11-3 and TRBJ2-2 gives the whole variable domain EAGVVQSPRYKIIEKKQPVAFWCNPISGHNTLYWYLQNLGQGPELLIRYENEEAVDDSQLPKDRFSAERLKGVDSTLKIQPAELGDSAVYLCASSLRDKNTGELFFGEGSRLTVL.

This rearrangement joins TRBV19 to TRBJ1-4; D perhaps matches TRBD1 (5 bases). V lost 5 bases and J 10 bases, leaving 17 bases between the germline ends. Looked up from germline, CDR1 is LNHDA and CDR2 is SQIVND (reference sequence). The CDR3 has 14 residues. CDR3: CASSEAGPVGKLFF. The CDR3 nucleotides read TGTGCCAGTAGTGAGGCAGGGCCGGTTGGAAAACTGTTTTTT.

This chain joins TRBV7-3 and TRBJ2-4, with TRBD1 matching 8 bases. V trimming: 0 bases; J trimming: 0 bases; junction bases outside the gene matches: 7. This CDR3 has 18 residues. Germline CDR1 is SGHTA and CDR2 is FQGTGA. The CDR3 DNA sequence: TGTGCCAGCAGCTTAACGAGCCAGGGGGCGAGAGCCAAAAACATTCAGTACTTC. Amino acids: CASSLTSQGARAKNIQYF.

The genes are TRBV12-3 or TRBV12-4 and TRBJ1-4, with 7 bases matching TRBD1. Germline trimming cut 1 base from V and 7 bases from J; bases unmatched to any gene: 0. This CDR3 is built from 13 residues. CDR3 nucleotide sequence: TGTGCCAGCAGTTTAGACAGGGGTGAAAAACTGTTTTTT. This translates into CASSLDRGEKLFF.

This chain uses TRBV18 with TRBJ2-7; D remains unclear. V dropped 6 bases and J dropped 3 bases, with 9 bases sitting between them. This CDR3 is built from 12 residues. Looked up from germline, CDR1 is KGHSH and CDR2 is LQKENI. The CDR3 nucleotides read TGTGCCAGCTCCCCCTCACTCTACGAGCAGTACTTC. Translating it yields CASSPSLYEQYF.